Below are 23 T cell receptor beta chains sequenced from a single sample in a study of Ad26.COV2.S vaccination and SARS-CoV-2 variants. Sequencing used immunoSEQ multiplex PCR; TCRdb keeps in-frame clones, though not all of them. The repertoire holds around 450,000 clones, with around 91% as singletons. Treatment of the sample: some 19 received Ad26.COV2.S at low or high dose, single or two shots; about 5 received placebo; per-sample allocation not given. Sampling happened 63 days after the first vaccine or placebo injection. The sequencing here drew on peripheral blood, taken in a trial of Ad26.COV2.S vaccine versus placebo. The receptors were sampled from a person between 18 and 59 years old who received the Ad26.COV2.S COVID-19 vaccine or a placebo.

The count of this clone is one. V gene TRBV9 combines with J gene TRBJ2-3; D is undetermined. The V gene lost 0 bases and the J gene lost 0 bases, with 8 bases spanning the gap. The CDR3 is made up of 15 amino acids. Germline CDR1 SGDLS, CDR2 YYNGEE. The CDR3 DNA reads as TGTGCCAGCAGCGTAGCTGGTGTTAGCACAGATACGCAGTATTTT. The encoded protein is CASSVAGVSTDTQYF.

In this sample, this clone turned up once. The gene calls are TRBV28 and TRBJ2-7, with TRBD1 identical over 7 bases. J lost 3 bases, V lost 4 bases, and 3 bases had no gene match. The CDR3 totals 13 residues. Germline V gene lookup returns CDR1 MDHEN and CDR2 SYDVKM. The CDR3 here is CASSWGTVYEQYF. In DNA form, the CDR3 reads TGTGCCAGCAGTTGGGGGACAGTCTACGAGCAGTACTTC.

The CDR3 spells CASRARGNEQFF. In nucleotides, the CDR3 is TGTGCCAGCAGGGCCAGGGGAAATGAGCAGTTCTTC. The rearrangement links TRBV6-5 to TRBJ2-1; possible D gene TRBD1, 6 bases. V was shortened by 6 bases and J by 7 bases, with 10 bases between the two germline ends. Germline V gene lookup returns CDR1 MNHEY and CDR2 SVGAGI. CDR3 size: 12 residues.

This clone has a handful of counts. The chain carries TRBV18 and TRBJ2-1; 12 bases agree with TRBD2. CDR1 is KGHSH and CDR2 is LQKENI in the germline V gene. V was clipped by 0 bases and J by 5 bases; unmatched bases: 5. The CDR3 is 17 residues long. The CDR3 reads CASSPPGLAGPNNEQFF. The DNA for the CDR3 is TGTGCCAGCTCACCACCGGGACTAGCGGGCCCCAACAATGAGCAGTTCTTC.

This chain joins TRBV6-5 and TRBJ2-1; TRBD2 might be the D (5 bases). The CDR3 has 15 residues. The germline V gene has CDR1 MNHEY and CDR2 SVGAGI. Trimming removed 6 bases at V and 3 bases at J, with 15 bases between. Here the CDR3 reads CASSQSGANYNEQFF. CDR3 nucleotide sequence: TGTGCCAGCAGCCAAAGCGGAGCCAACTACAATGAGCAGTTCTTC.

The chain carries TRBV4-3 and TRBJ2-1; TRBD2 matches at 8 bases. This CDR3 has 15 residues. Germline CDR1 LGHNA, CDR2 YSLEER. With V trimmed by 4 bases and J by 5 bases, 7 bases remained unmatched. In DNA form, the CDR3 reads TGCGCCAGCAGCCCTTACCTAGCGGGTGACAATGAGCAGTTCTTC. Its protein is CASSPYLAGDNEQFF.

The chain links TRBV7-2 to TRBJ2-2; TRBD2 agrees at 9 bases. The CDR3 consists of 14 residues. The junction had 3 bases not matched to a gene; V was cut back by 4 bases and J by 6 bases. Germline lookup yields CDR1 SGHTA and CDR2 FQGNSA. In nucleotides, the CDR3 is TGTGCCAGCAGCTCGGGACTAGCTGCCGGGGAGCTGTTTTTT. Amino acid sequence: CASSSGLAAGELFF. Using reference TRBV7-2 and TRBJ2-2 for the parts outside the CDR3, the full variable domain is GAGVSQSPSNKVTEKGKDVELRCDPISGHTALYWYRQSLGQGLEFLIYFQGNSAPDKSGLPSDRFSAERTGGSVSTLTIQRTQQEDSAVYLCASSSGLAAGELFFGEGSRLTVL.

The chain combines TRBV6-2 or TRBV6-3 with TRBJ2-7; 9 bases line up with TRBD2. Germline lookup yields CDR1 MNHEY and CDR2 SVGEGT. This CDR3 contains 16 residues. The junction had 11 bases not matched to a gene; V was cut back by 5 bases and J by 3 bases. The CDR3 protein is CASSVSILAGDYEQYF. As DNA, the CDR3 is TGTGCCAGCAGTGTTAGTATCTTAGCGGGAGACTACGAGCAGTACTTC.

This chain links TRBV7-2 with TRBJ2-7; TRBD1 matches at 12 bases. There are 16 residues in the CDR3. The germline CDR1 and CDR2 sequences are SGHTA and FQGNSA. J gave up 2 bases and V 0 bases, and 2 bases lay outside the gene matches. CDR3 loop: CASSLAGQGAPYEQYF. The CDR3 DNA reads as TGTGCCAGCAGCTTAGCGGGACAGGGGGCACCCTACGAGCAGTACTTC.

This chain links TRBV18 with TRBJ2-3; the D is unclear. This CDR3 spans 13 amino acids. The V end lost 6 bases, the J end lost 3 bases, and 10 bases lay between the germline ends. Germline CDR1 reads KGHSH; CDR2 reads LQKENI. The CDR3 sequence: CASSLGETDTQYF. Here the CDR3 DNA reads TGTGCCAGCTCCCTCGGAGAGACAGATACGCAGTATTTT.

This clone appeared once. The chain has TRBV18 and TRBJ2-3; the D gene is possibly TRBD2 (6 bases). CDR1 is KGHSH and CDR2 is LQKENI in the germline V gene. CDR3 length: 16 residues. Trimming shortened V by 1 base and J by 2 bases, and 13 bases separated the two germline ends. The CDR3 nucleotides are TGTGCCAGCTCACCACTAGCGGCAGATTCCACAGATACGCAGTATTTT. This gives the protein CASSPLAADSTDTQYF.

V usage is TRBV9 and J usage is TRBJ1-4; D not certain. CDR3 length: 14 residues. V was cut by 0 bases and J by 7 bases, with 10 bases left in between. Germline V gives CDR1 SGDLS, CDR2 YYNGEE. CDR3 nucleotides: TGTGCCAGCAGCGTAGGCGTTTCTGCTGAAAAACTGTTTTTT. Amino acids: CASSVGVSAEKLFF.

This clone showed up just a few times. This chain uses TRBV11-1 with TRBJ2-7; 7 bases map to TRBD2. Trimming at V came to 5 bases and at J to 6 bases, leaving 4 bases not matched to a gene. CDR1 and CDR2 from the germline V gene are SGHAT and FQDESV (reference sequence). The CDR3 is 12 residues long. For the CDR3, the DNA is TGTGCCAGCAGCCCCTGGGGGGGCGAGCAGTACTTC. This sequence encodes CASSPWGGEQYF. The full variable domain, rest sourced from reference TRBV11-1 and TRBJ2-7, is EAEVAQSPRYKITEKSQAVAFWCDPISGHATLYWYRQILGQGPELLVQFQDESVVDDSQLPKDRFSAERLKGVDSTLKIQPAELGDSAMYLCASSPWGGEQYFGPGTRLTVT.

The chain carries TRBV24-1 and TRBJ2-3; D is perhaps TRBD2 (6 bases). This CDR3 region has 15 residues. In germline, CDR1 is KGHDR, CDR2 SFDVKD. Trimming pared 5 bases from V and 6 bases from J, leaving 17 bases between. DNA for the CDR3: TGTGCCACCAGTGCTGCGGAGGAGGGATCGGATACGCAGTATTTT. Residues: CATSAAEEGSDTQYF.

The chain joins TRBV24-1 to TRBJ2-7; D is perhaps TRBD2 (6 bases). CDR1 and CDR2 from the germline V gene are KGHDR and SFDVKD. The CDR3 is 15 residues long. V was shortened by 3 bases and J by 3 bases, with 14 bases between the two germline ends. CDR3 in DNA: TGTGCCACCAGTGATGGCGGGGCGGGCAACTACGAGCAGTACTTC. This encodes CATSDGGAGNYEQYF.

The CDR3 loop is CASSPHSGANVLTF. The CDR3 bases are TGTGCCAGCAGCCCACACTCTGGGGCCAACGTCCTGACTTTC. The chain uses TRBV7-2 and TRBJ2-6; D uncertain. The CDR3 has 14 amino acids. The germline V gene has CDR1 SGHTA and CDR2 FQGNSA. With 5 bases removed from V and 0 bases from J, the gap between germline ends came to 5 bases.

The chain couples TRBV9 to TRBJ1-1; D is possibly TRBD1 (6 bases). The CDR3 consists of 13 residues. Looked up from germline, CDR1 is SGDLS and CDR2 is YYNGEE. V lost 5 bases, J lost 4 bases, and 12 bases lay in between. CDR3 sequence (DNA): TGTGCCAGCAGTGCTGTGGACAGCACTGAAGCTTTCTTT. Residues: CASSAVDSTEAFF.

The V gene is TRBV5-6, the J gene TRBJ2-1, with 11 bases aligning to TRBD1. J gave up 6 bases and V 4 bases, and 6 bases lay outside the gene matches. The CDR3 has 15 residues. The germline CDR1 and CDR2 sequences are SGHDT and YYEEEE. The CDR3 protein is CASSRGTGGFNEQFF. CDR3 DNA: TGTGCCAGCAGCCGAGGGACAGGGGGTTTCAATGAGCAGTTCTTC.

V gene TRBV4-2 combines with J gene TRBJ1-2; 9 bases align to TRBD1. CDR1 LGHNA and CDR2 YNFKEQ come from the germline V gene. The J segment lost 9 bases and the V segment lost 0 bases, leaving 11 bases of the junction unmatched. The CDR3 has 16 amino acids. CDR3 protein: CASSQDLLGQGWSYTF. In DNA, the CDR3 is TGTGCCAGCAGCCAAGATCTCCTGGGACAGGGTTGGAGCTACACCTTC.

This clone was picked up one time. V is TRBV28 and J is TRBJ1-2, with unresolved D. The CDR3 extends over 15 amino acids. Per germline, CDR1 MDHEN and CDR2 SYDVKM. V lost 3 bases, J lost 1 base, and 12 bases lay in between. CDR3 protein: CASSLAGDNNYGYTF. CDR3 in DNA: TGTGCCAGCAGTTTGGCAGGTGATAATAACTATGGCTACACCTTC.

This clone has only a few counts. The chain has TRBV19 and TRBJ2-1; 8 bases are shared with TRBD1. The CDR3 spans 15 residues. Germline values: CDR1 LNHDA, CDR2 SQIVND (reference sequence). J was trimmed by 9 bases and V by 7 bases; bases with no gene match: 14. The CDR3, as DNA: TGTGCCAGTAACAGGGGGACGGATGCCGGAGTTGAGCAGTTCTTC. Translation gives CASNRGTDAGVEQFF.

This clone was counted between two and nine times. V gene TRBV16 combines with J gene TRBJ1-3; D unclear. The germline V gene encodes CDR1 KGHSY and CDR2 FQNENV. The CDR3 contains 14 residues. Deletions cut 2 bases from V and 8 bases from J, with 13 bases between. The CDR3 spells CASSQGLFPDTIYF. CDR3 in DNA: TGTGCCAGCAGCCAAGGTTTATTCCCAGACACCATATATTTT. Complete variable domain (other parts from reference TRBV16 and TRBJ1-3): GEEVAQTPKHLVRGEGQKAKLYCAPIKGHSYVFWYQQVLKNEFKFLISFQNENVFDETGMPKERFSAKCLPNSPCSLEIQATKLEDSAVYFCASSQGLFPDTIYFGEGSWLTVV.

The chain carries TRBV5-4 and TRBJ2-1; 7 bases fit TRBD2. CDR1 and CDR2 (germline): SGHNT, YYREEE (reference sequence). This CDR3 spans 17 amino acids. V trimming: 4 bases; J trimming: 5 bases; junction bases outside the gene matches: 15. In DNA form, the CDR3 reads TGTGCCAGCAGCCTGCTTTTAGGGCTAGCGGTAAACAATGAGCAGTTCTTC. It yields the protein CASSLLLGLAVNNEQFF.